The 16 T cell receptor beta chains below were found in one sample sequenced in a study of CD8 T cells in Susac syndrome. Reverse transcription of about 0.5 to 1 ug RNA was carried out with random hexamers. In TCRdb, the immunoSEQ multiplex PCR reads were re-called with MiXCR into one record per CDR3 protein. This table holds about 140,000 distinct CDR3 sequences, approximately 95% found once. Sequencing was carried out using CD4+ T cells from PBMCs. These receptors were collected from a human donor with multiple sclerosis.

The chain has TRBV6-1 and TRBJ2-7; no firm D call. The CDR3 length is 14 residues. Germline V gives CDR1 MNHNS, CDR2 SASEGT. The V end lost 4 bases, the J end lost 0 bases, and 10 bases lay between the germline ends. CDR3 nucleotide sequence: TGTGCCAGCAGTGCCTCATATAGCTCCTACGAGCAGTACTTC. The encoded protein is CASSASYSSYEQYF.

The chain carries TRBV29-1 and TRBJ2-7; no firm D call. Germline assignment: CDR1 SQVTM and CDR2 ANQGSEA. CDR3 size: 12 residues. V lost 6 bases and J 0 bases, leaving 9 bases between the germline ends. The DNA of the CDR3 is TGCAGCGTAAAACCGAGCTCCTACGAGCAGTACTTC. Protein: CSVKPSSYEQYF.

The rearrangement uses TRBV28 and TRBJ2-1; 7 nucleotides agree with TRBD2. The CDR3 is 16 residues long. The ends lost 7 bases at V and 2 bases at J; junction bases unmatched: 11. Germline V gene data show CDR1 as MDHEN and CDR2 as SYDVKM. As DNA, the CDR3 is TGTGCCAGCACCCGGGGAGCCAGCGGGGCCTACAATGAGCAGTTCTTC. Amino acids: CASTRGASGAYNEQFF.

The rearrangement joins TRBV6-2 or TRBV6-3 to TRBJ2-7; 7 nucleotides match TRBD2. CDR1 MNHEY and CDR2 SVGEGT come from the germline V gene. With V trimmed by 2 bases and J by 4 bases, 8 bases remained unmatched. CDR3 size: 15 residues. CDR3 sequence reads: CASSYTGGSIYEQYF. The CDR3, as DNA: TGTGCCAGCAGTTACACTGGCGGGAGTATTTACGAGCAGTACTTC.

The chain recombines TRBV6-5 with TRBJ2-1; no firm D call. The length of the CDR3 is 14 residues. Trimming took off 5 bases at V and 2 bases at J, with 10 bases between the two ends. The germline CDR1 and CDR2 sequences are MNHEY and SVGAGI. The CDR3 DNA follows: TGTGCCAGCAGTATGACTCCAACCTACAATGAGCAGTTCTTC. Its protein product is CASSMTPTYNEQFF.

The CDR3 bases are TGCAGCGTTGCCAGGGATGGGGATGAGCAGTTCTTC. Translated: CSVARDGDEQFF. The chain employs TRBV29-1 and TRBJ2-1, with D possibly TRBD1 on 5 matching bases. CDR1 SQVTM and CDR2 ANQGSEA come from the germline V gene. Between the trimmed V and J ends, which lost 4 bases and 8 bases, there was a span of 12 bases. This CDR3 is built from 12 residues.

This CDR3 reads CASSFGLAGVETQYF. The CDR3 DNA follows: TGCGCCAGCAGCTTTGGACTAGCGGGAGTAGAGACCCAGTACTTC. This chain joins TRBV5-1 and TRBJ2-5; the match to TRBD2 covers 13 bases. CDR3 length: 15 residues. J lost 4 bases, V lost 2 bases, and 2 bases had no gene match. Germline loops: CDR1 SGHRS, CDR2 YFSETQ.

The chain uses TRBV19 and TRBJ2-1, with 14 bases fitting TRBD2. Trimming took 8 bases from V and 10 from J; bases not matched to a gene: 7. This CDR3 has 14 amino acids. Germline CDR1 LNHDA, CDR2 SQIVND (reference sequence). CDR3: CASGFGLAGGEQFF. The CDR3 DNA sequence: TGTGCCAGTGGGTTTGGACTAGCGGGGGGAGAGCAGTTCTTC.

The rearrangement links TRBV5-6 to TRBJ2-7; D is tentatively TRBD1 or TRBD2 (6 bases each). The CDR3 runs to 13 residues. Germline CDR1 and CDR2: SGHDT and YYEEEE. The V end lost 4 bases, the J end lost 5 bases, and 13 bases lay between the germline ends. Written as DNA, the CDR3 is TGTGCCAGCAGCAGGGGGGTGATCGACGAGCAGTACTTC. Its protein is CASSRGVIDEQYF.

This CDR3 reads CASSSGAGSEQYF. CDR3 in DNA: TGTGCCAGCAGCTCCGGAGCGGGGTCGGAGCAGTACTTC. This sequence joins TRBV7-3 and TRBJ2-7, with 7 bases identical to TRBD2. Germline CDR1 and CDR2: SGHTA and FQGTGA. The trim removed 4 bases at V and 7 bases at J, leaving 7 bases unmatched. The CDR3 length is 13 residues.

V gene TRBV30 combines with J gene TRBJ1-2, with TRBD1 as a possible D gene (6 bases). Trimming took off 2 bases at V and 8 bases at J, with 12 bases between the two ends. This CDR3 is 12 amino acids long. Germline CDR1 GTSNPN, CDR2 SVGIG (reference sequence). CDR3 sequence (DNA): TGTGCCTGGAGTCCAGGGGATATGGGCTACACCTTC. This encodes CAWSPGDMGYTF.

The chain carries TRBV7-9 and TRBJ2-1; 9 bases are shared with TRBD2. CDR1 and CDR2 from the germline V gene are SEHNR and FQNEAQ (reference sequence). This CDR3 spans 16 amino acids. Trimming removed 5 bases from V and 6 bases from J; junction bases left unmatched: 11. CDR3 amino acids: CASSPRPRREGNEQFF. DNA for the CDR3: TGTGCCAGCAGCCCGCGCCCGAGGCGGGAGGGCAATGAGCAGTTCTTC.

V gene TRBV27 combines with J gene TRBJ1-6, with 8 bases matching TRBD1. V lost 4 bases, J lost 3 bases, and 2 bases stayed unmatched. Per the germline V gene, CDR1 is MNHEY and CDR2 is SMNVEV (reference sequence). The length of the CDR3 is 15 residues. The DNA for the CDR3 is TGTGCCAGCAGTTCGACAGGGGACTATAATTCACCCCTCCACTTT. It encodes CASSSTGDYNSPLHF.

V gene TRBV20-1 combines with J gene TRBJ2-3, with a possible D match to TRBD1 (6 bases). V was pared by 2 bases and J by 2 bases, with 8 bases between. The germline gives CDR1 DFQATT, CDR2 SNEGSKA (reference sequence). There are 13 residues in the CDR3. For the CDR3, the DNA is TGCAGTGCTAGACAGGGGCTCACAGATACGCAGTATTTT. The encoded protein is CSARQGLTDTQYF.

The V and J genes are TRBV6-2 or TRBV6-3 and TRBJ2-3; no clear D. Germline CDR1 MNHEY, CDR2 SVGEGT. The CDR3 is 12 amino acids. Trimming cost V 3 bases and J 8 bases, with 9 bases left between them. CDR3 loop: CASSYLVGTQYF. The CDR3 DNA reads TGTGCCAGCAGTTATCTAGTCGGTACGCAGTATTTT.

This clonotype was picked up one time. This sequence joins TRBV24-1 and TRBJ2-1; D gene unclear. The CDR3 has 15 amino acids. V lost 5 bases and J 0 bases, leaving 10 bases between the germline ends. The V gene's germline CDR1 is KGHDR and CDR2 SFDVKD. The CDR3 nucleotides are TGTGCCACCAGTGCGGCGTCGAGCTCCTACAATGAGCAGTTCTTC. Its protein product is CATSAASSSYNEQFF.